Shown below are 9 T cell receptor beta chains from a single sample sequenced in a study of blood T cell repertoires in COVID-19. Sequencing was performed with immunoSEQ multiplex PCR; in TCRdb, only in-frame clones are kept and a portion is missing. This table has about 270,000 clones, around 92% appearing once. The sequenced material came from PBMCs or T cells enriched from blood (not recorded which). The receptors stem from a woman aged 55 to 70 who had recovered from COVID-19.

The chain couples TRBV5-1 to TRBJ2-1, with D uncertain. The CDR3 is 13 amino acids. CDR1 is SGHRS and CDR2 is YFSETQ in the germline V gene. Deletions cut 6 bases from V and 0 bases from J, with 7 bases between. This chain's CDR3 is CASTESSYNEQFF. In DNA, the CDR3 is TGCGCCAGCACCGAGAGCTCCTACAATGAGCAGTTCTTC.

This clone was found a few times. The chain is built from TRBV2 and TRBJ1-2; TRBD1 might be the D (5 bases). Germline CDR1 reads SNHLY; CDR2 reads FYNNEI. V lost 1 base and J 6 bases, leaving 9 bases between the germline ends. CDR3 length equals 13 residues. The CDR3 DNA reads TGTGCCAGCAGTGAAGGACAGATTAATGGCTACACCTTC. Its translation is CASSEGQINGYTF. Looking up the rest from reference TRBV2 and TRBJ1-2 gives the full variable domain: EPEVTQTPSHQVTQMGQEVILRCVPISNHLYFYWYRQILGQKVEFLVSFYNNEISEKSEIFDDQFSVERPDGSNFTLKIRSTKLEDSAMYFCASSEGQINGYTFGSGTRLTVV.

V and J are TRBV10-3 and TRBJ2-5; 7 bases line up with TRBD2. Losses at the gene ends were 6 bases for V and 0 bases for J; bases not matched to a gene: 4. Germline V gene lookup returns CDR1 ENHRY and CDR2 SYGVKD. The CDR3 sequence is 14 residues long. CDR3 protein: CAIRMGGDQETQYF. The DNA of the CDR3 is TGTGCCATCAGAATGGGGGGGGACCAAGAGACCCAGTACTTC.

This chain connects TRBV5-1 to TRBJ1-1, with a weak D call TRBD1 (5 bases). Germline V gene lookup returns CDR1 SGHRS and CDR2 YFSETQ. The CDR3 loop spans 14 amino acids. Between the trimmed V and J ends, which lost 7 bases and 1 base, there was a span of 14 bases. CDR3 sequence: CASFATASNTEAFF. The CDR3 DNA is TGCGCCAGCTTCGCGACAGCATCGAACACTGAAGCTTTCTTT. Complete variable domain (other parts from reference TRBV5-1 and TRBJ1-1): KAGVTQTPRYLIKTRGQQVTLSCSPISGHRSVSWYQQTPGQGLQFLFEYFSETQRNKGNFPGRFSGRQFSNSRSEMNVSTLELGDSALYLCASFATASNTEAFFGQGTRLTVV.

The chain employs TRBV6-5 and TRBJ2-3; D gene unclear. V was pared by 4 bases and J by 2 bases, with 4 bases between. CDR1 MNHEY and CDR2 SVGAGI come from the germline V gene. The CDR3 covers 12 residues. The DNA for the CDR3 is TGTGCCAGCAGTTCCCACACAGATACGCAGTATTTT. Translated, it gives CASSSHTDTQYF.

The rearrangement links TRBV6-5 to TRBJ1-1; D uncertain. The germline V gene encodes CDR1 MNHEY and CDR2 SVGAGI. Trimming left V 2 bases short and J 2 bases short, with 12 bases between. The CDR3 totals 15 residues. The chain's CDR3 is CASSYPGRGNTEAFF. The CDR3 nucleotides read TGTGCCAGCAGTTACCCGGGGAGAGGCAACACTGAAGCTTTCTTT.

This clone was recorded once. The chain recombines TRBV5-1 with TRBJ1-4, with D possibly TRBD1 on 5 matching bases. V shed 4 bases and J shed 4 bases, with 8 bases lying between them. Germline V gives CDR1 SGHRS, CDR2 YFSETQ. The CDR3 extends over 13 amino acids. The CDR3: CASSRDFNEKLFF. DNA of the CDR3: TGCGCCAGCAGCCGGGACTTTAATGAAAAACTGTTTTTT.

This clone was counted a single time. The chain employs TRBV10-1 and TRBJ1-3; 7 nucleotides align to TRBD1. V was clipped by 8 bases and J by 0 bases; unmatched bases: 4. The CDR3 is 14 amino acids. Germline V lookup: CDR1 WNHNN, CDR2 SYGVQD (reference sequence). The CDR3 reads CASSQGDSGNTIYF. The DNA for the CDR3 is TGCGCCAGCTCTCAGGGGGACTCTGGAAACACCATATATTTT.

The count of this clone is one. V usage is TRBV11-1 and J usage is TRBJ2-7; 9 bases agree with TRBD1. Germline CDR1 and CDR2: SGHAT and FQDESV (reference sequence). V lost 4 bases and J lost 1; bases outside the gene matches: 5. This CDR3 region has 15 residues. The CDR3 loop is CASSSGQGVSYEQYF. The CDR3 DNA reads TGTGCCAGCAGCTCGGGACAGGGAGTTTCCTACGAGCAGTACTTC.